Described below is a single T cell receptor beta chain sequence and its context. This entry belongs to a study of blood T cell repertoires in COVID-19. Turning to the study itself: Acute-phase and convalescent COVID-19 samples originated in the United States, Italy and Spain. The cDNA or gDNA used as material had been derived from T cells, B-cell-depleted T cells, or PBMCs.

In the original workflow: Scientists estimated how many nucleated cells there were by amplifying reference gene primers. Data came from immunoSEQ multiplex PCR; TCRdb stores just in-frame clones and leaves some out. The V and J calls and clone size are taken from that table; D and trimming were inferred from the DNA. The sample contains about 320,000 clones, more than 70% of which appear only once. While infection was still active, Seattle patients were enrolled and then followed longitudinally. The CDR3 runs 14 residues. With 6 bases removed from V and 7 bases from J, the gap between germline ends came to 18 bases. Looked up from germline, CDR1 is SEHNR and CDR2 is FQNEAQ (reference sequence).

Specimen: peripheral blood. The chain joins TRBV7-9 to TRBJ1-2; a weak D match, TRBD1 (6 bases). The TCR comes from a woman aged 30 to 39 with COVID-19, enrolled during active disease. The CDR3 coding sequence is TGTGCCAGCAGGCGTTTGCAGGGGCACAGTGGCTACACCTTC. Amino acids: CASRRLQGHSGYTF.